This passage covers 5 T cell receptor beta chains from one sample sequenced in a study of OX40 agonist ivuxolimab in advanced cancers. Repertoires were generated with immunoSEQ multiplex PCR, while TCRdb's copy carries only in-frame clones and drops some. The data show under 50,000 clones, roughly 80% seen once. This material consisted of CD4+ or CD8+ T cells sorted from blood, taken in a trial of the OX40 agonist ivuxolimab. These receptors were obtained from an adult with an advanced solid tumor such as melanoma, head and neck, liver or kidney cancer.

J is TRBJ2-3 and V is TRBV2, with 10 nucleotides matching TRBD1. The germline V gene encodes CDR1 SNHLY and CDR2 FYNNEI. The CDR3 contains 15 residues. The J segment lost 3 bases and the V segment lost 5 bases, leaving 5 bases of the junction unmatched. The CDR3 region has the DNA TGTGCCAGCAGTTCCCGGGACAGGGGAACAGATACGCAGTATTTT. This gives the protein CASSSRDRGTDTQYF.

The chain is built from TRBV23-1 and TRBJ1-6; tentative D call: TRBD1 (5 bases). TRBV23-1 is labeled an ORF, and its function is uncertain. The germline V and J ends were trimmed by 2 bases and 14 bases, with 13 bases remaining between them. The CDR3 covers 13 residues. CDR3 residues: CASSQGEGLTLHF. CDR3 DNA: TGCGCCAGCAGTCAAGGGGAGGGGTTAACCCTCCACTTT.

This chain connects TRBV28 to TRBJ2-1, with TRBD2 identical over 11 bases. Germline values: CDR1 MDHEN, CDR2 SYDVKM. This CDR3 is built from 14 residues. The J segment lost 4 bases and the V segment lost 8 bases, leaving 4 bases of the junction unmatched. Here the CDR3 reads CASPGLAEYNEQFF. The DNA for the CDR3 is TGTGCCAGCCCGGGACTAGCGGAGTACAATGAGCAGTTCTTC.

V is TRBV4-1 and J is TRBJ1-2; TRBD1 agrees at 7 bases. V gave up 0 bases and J gave up 0 bases; unmatched junction bases: 1. The CDR3 is made up of 15 amino acids. CDR1 is MGHRA, CDR2 YSYEKL, per germline. As DNA, the CDR3 is TGCGCCAGCAGCCAAGAGACAGGGTCTAACTATGGCTACACCTTC. The encoded protein is CASSQETGSNYGYTF.

The CDR3 DNA sequence: TGTGCCAGCAGCTTATTCGGACTAGCGGGAGGAGGGTCGGATACGCAGTATTTT. This gives the protein CASSLFGLAGGGSDTQYF. The V gene is TRBV11-3, the J gene TRBJ2-3; 14 bases align to TRBD2. Trimming removed 2 bases from V and 6 bases from J; junction bases left unmatched: 10. CDR1 and CDR2 from the germline V gene are SGHNT and YENEEA. This CDR3 is built from 18 residues.